This T cell receptor (beta chain) was captured in a study of OX40 agonist ivuxolimab in advanced cancers. Study overall: Partial responses, seen in three patients, involved one hepatocellular carcinoma and two cutaneous melanomas. Study conclusions and caveats: Mean expanded clone counts were higher in CD8+ than CD4+ T cells. Within 6 weeks, CD4+ and CD8+ blood T cells expanded clonally at 0.1 to 3.0 mg/kg.

Sequencing was performed with immunoSEQ multiplex PCR; in TCRdb, only in-frame clones are kept and a portion is missing. The sample has about 60,000 clones; around 86% are singletons. Note on this clone: What it recognizes is unknown. At one end the junction does not follow the germline gene, possibly because of a read error.

The CDR3 is 11 amino acids. Germline V CDR1 and CDR2: SGHAT, FQDESV (reference sequence). This receptor was identified in an adult with an advanced solid tumor such as melanoma, head and neck, liver or kidney cancer. The chain recombines TRBV11-1 with TRBJ2-7; 9 nucleotides match TRBD1. The sequencing used CD4+ or CD8+ T cells sorted from blood, collected in a trial of the OX40 agonist ivuxolimab. The CDR3 loop reads CASSSGTGLHF. DNA of the CDR3: TGTGCCAGCAGCTCCGGGACAGGGCTTCACTTC.